The 9 T cell receptor beta chains below come from one sample, sequenced in a study of vaccination and CD4 T cells after COVID-19. Their target antigens are unknown. Specified treatment: roughly ten-day PBMC culture with coronavirus spike peptide pools or control peptides (ViraFEST assay). The Oncomine TCR Beta short-read assay generated sequence data from the DNA of cultured CD4+ T cells. Via MiXCR, TCRdb re-called the PCR reads, giving one row per CDR3 protein. This table holds around 17,000 distinct CDR3 sequences, around two fifths found once. The source material was CD4+ T cells from blood, cultured in vitro. Receptors were obtained from a human donor who had recovered from COVID-19.

This clonotype was detected only a few times. The chain recombines TRBV2 with TRBJ2-5; 7 bases match TRBD2. This CDR3 is built from 14 residues. Germline lookup yields CDR1 SNHLY and CDR2 FYNNEI. Germline trimming cut 6 bases from V and 1 base from J; bases unmatched to any gene: 5. For the CDR3, the DNA is TGTGCCAGCAGAGCCGGGACTACCCAAGAGACCCAGTACTTC. Encoded protein: CASRAGTTQETQYF. Looking up the rest from reference TRBV2 and TRBJ2-5 gives the full variable domain: EPEVTQTPSHQVTQMGQEVILRCVPISNHLYFYWYRQILGQKVEFLVSFYNNEISEKSEIFDDQFSVERPDGSNFTLKIRSTKLEDSAMYFCASRAGTTQETQYFGPGTRLLVL.

The sample holds a few counts of this clonotype. The rearrangement links TRBV27 to TRBJ2-1, with a tentative D call TRBD2 (6 bases). Deletions cut 0 bases from V and 4 bases from J, with 13 bases between. Germline V CDR1 and CDR2: MNHEY, SMNVEV (reference sequence). The CDR3 has 16 residues. In DNA, the CDR3 is TGTGCCAGCAGTTTATCGGAGGGCCTTATGTACAATGAGCAGTTCTTC. Its protein is CASSLSEGLMYNEQFF.

The chain employs TRBV24-1 and TRBJ2-6; no definite D call. CDR3 length: 19 residues. The germline gives CDR1 KGHDR, CDR2 SFDVKD. Trimming left V 5 bases short and J 1 base short, with 20 bases between. CDR3 sequence: CATSASWAASVSGANVLTF. Here the CDR3 DNA reads TGTGCCACCAGTGCCTCATGGGCAGCATCGGTGTCTGGGGCCAACGTCCTGACTTTC.

Within the sample, this clonotype is medium-sized. This chain uses TRBV21-1 with TRBJ2-5. TRBV21-1 is shown as a pseudogene. The CDR3 sequence is 14 residues long. CDR3: CASSKLEYQETQYF. CDR3 sequence (DNA): TGTGCCAGCAGCAAACTTGAGTACCAAGAGACCCAGTACTTC.

In its sample, this clonotype was seen once. The J gene is TRBJ2-5, the V gene TRBV20-1; the match to TRBD1 covers 12 bases. CDR1 is DFQATT and CDR2 is SNEGSKA in the germline V gene (reference sequence). This CDR3 spans 14 amino acids. The junction had 5 bases not matched to a gene; V was cut back by 4 bases and J by 5 bases. CDR3 nucleotides: TGCAGTGCTACCGGGACAGGGGGCTTCGAGACCCAGTACTTC. Translating it yields CSATGTGGFETQYF.

This clonotype occurred a few times. The genes are TRBV5-1 and TRBJ1-6; 8 positions match TRBD1. This CDR3 has 14 amino acids. CDR1 is SGHRS and CDR2 is YFSETQ in the germline V gene. J was trimmed by 6 bases and V by 3 bases; bases with no gene match: 2. CDR3 DNA: TGCGCCAGCAGCTGGGACAGGACTAATTCACCCCTCCACTTT. Protein: CASSWDRTNSPLHF.

The chain carries TRBV6-1 and TRBJ2-3; 8 bases line up with TRBD1. The J segment lost 4 bases and the V segment lost 2 bases, leaving 5 bases of the junction unmatched. The CDR3 has 15 residues. From germline, CDR1 is MNHNS and CDR2 SASEGT. The CDR3 DNA reads TGTGCCAGCAGTGAACTGACAGGGGAACCAGATACGCAGTATTTT. It is translated as CASSELTGEPDTQYF.

This clonotype was recorded only once. A read error is likely here: a far larger clone is one base away. The chain joins TRBV6-4 to TRBJ1-4; no definite D call. Trimming stripped 10 bases from V and 11 bases from J, with 17 bases between. Germline CDR1 MRHNA, CDR2 SNTAGT. The CDR3 loop spans 12 amino acids. In DNA, the CDR3 is TGTGCCATCGGTGAAGAGGGTACGAAACTGTTTTTT. This sequence encodes CAIGEEGTKLFF.

Details on this clonotype: One end of the junction does not line up with germline, which may come from a read error. The V call is TRBV20-1, the J call TRBJ1-5, with D uncertain. From germline, CDR1 is DFQATT and CDR2 SNEGSKA (reference sequence). This CDR3 is 16 amino acids long. CDR3 DNA: TGCAATGCTAGAGTCCTGGGCCGTTCGATCGATCAGCCCCAGCATTTT. This sequence encodes CNARVLGRSIDQPQHF.